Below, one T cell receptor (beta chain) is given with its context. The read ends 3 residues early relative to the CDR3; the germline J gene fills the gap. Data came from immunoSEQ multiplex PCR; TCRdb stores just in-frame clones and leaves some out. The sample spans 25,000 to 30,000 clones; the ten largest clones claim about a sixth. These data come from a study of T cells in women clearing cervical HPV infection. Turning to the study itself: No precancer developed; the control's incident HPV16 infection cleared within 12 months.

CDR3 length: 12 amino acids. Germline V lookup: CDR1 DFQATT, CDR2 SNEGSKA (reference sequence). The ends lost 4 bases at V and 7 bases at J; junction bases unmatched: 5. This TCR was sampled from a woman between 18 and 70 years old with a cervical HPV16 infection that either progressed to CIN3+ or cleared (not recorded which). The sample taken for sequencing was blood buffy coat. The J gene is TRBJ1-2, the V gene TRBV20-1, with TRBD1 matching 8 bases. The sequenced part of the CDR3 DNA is TGCAGTGCTAAAACCGGGACAGGTGGC. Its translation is CSAKTGTGG. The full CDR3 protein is CSAKTGTGGYTF.